One sample yielded the 30 T cell receptor beta chains listed below, sequenced in a study of OX40 agonist ivuxolimab in advanced cancers. Assay used: immunoSEQ multiplex PCR; TCRdb lists only in-frame clones, some missing. This table has over 55,000 clones, more than 70% appearing once. Sequenced here: CD4+ or CD8+ T cells sorted from blood, sampled in a trial of the OX40 agonist ivuxolimab. The receptors come from an adult with an advanced solid tumor such as melanoma, head and neck, liver or kidney cancer.

This clone was picked up one time. The gene calls are TRBV28 and TRBJ2-5; 10 nucleotides line up with TRBD1. The CDR3 contains 14 residues. Germline V gene sequence: CDR1 MDHEN, CDR2 SYDVKM. V dropped 9 bases and J dropped 2; count of bases not matched to a gene: 6. CDR3 residues: CASRGQGIQETQYF. CDR3 nucleotides: TGTGCCAGTCGGGGACAGGGGATTCAAGAGACCCAGTACTTC.

The V gene is TRBV28, the J gene TRBJ2-3; D might be TRBD2 (6 bases). Germline V lookup: CDR1 MDHEN, CDR2 SYDVKM. This CDR3 spans 14 amino acids. V lost 0 bases to trimming and J lost 5 bases, with 9 bases between them. The CDR3 here is CASSLWSGGDTQYF. CDR3 in DNA: TGTGCCAGCAGTTTATGGTCCGGGGGAGATACGCAGTATTTT.

The gene calls are TRBV9 and TRBJ1-1, with D maybe TRBD1 (5 bases). This CDR3 is built from 14 residues. The germline V and J ends were trimmed by 8 bases and 0 bases, with 14 bases remaining between them. CDR1 is SGDLS, CDR2 YYNGEE, per germline. CDR3 DNA: TGTGCCAGTGGGGACGGTTTAATGAACACTGAAGCTTTCTTT. Protein sequence: CASGDGLMNTEAFF.

Here the CDR3 DNA reads TGCGCCAGCATCCCCCGGCCCTCCTACGAGCAGTACGTC. This gives the protein CASIPRPSYEQYV. This rearrangement joins TRBV5-1 to TRBJ2-7; D gene unclear. Trimming shortened V by 6 bases and J by 0 bases, and 10 bases separated the two germline ends. CDR1 and CDR2 (germline): SGHRS, YFSETQ. CDR3 length equals 13 residues.

V and J are TRBV5-1 and TRBJ1-6, with 9 bases aligning to TRBD1. The V and J ends lost 0 bases and 9 bases, in that order; junction bases with no gene match: 4. Germline CDR1 and CDR2: SGHRS and YFSETQ. The CDR3 spans 15 residues. CDR3 in amino acids: CASSLEGQGGSPLHF. The CDR3 nucleotides are TGCGCCAGCAGCTTGGAGGGACAGGGTGGTTCACCCCTCCACTTT. Full variable domain (rest looked up from reference TRBV5-1 and TRBJ1-6): KAGVTQTPRYLIKTRGQQVTLSCSPISGHRSVSWYQQTPGQGLQFLFEYFSETQRNKGNFPGRFSGRQFSNSRSEMNVSTLELGDSALYLCASSLEGQGGSPLHFGNGTRLTVT.

V usage is TRBV4-2 and J usage is TRBJ2-2, with 10 nucleotides matching TRBD2. This CDR3 spans 18 amino acids. Germline assignment: CDR1 LGHNA and CDR2 YNFKEQ. The V and J ends lost 4 bases and 2 bases, in that order; junction bases with no gene match: 10. The chain's CDR3 is CASSRGGSGRPNTGELFF. For the CDR3, the DNA is TGTGCCAGCAGCCGCGGGGGTAGCGGGAGGCCTAACACCGGGGAGCTGTTTTTT.

The V and J genes are TRBV10-1 and TRBJ2-3, with TRBD1 matching 7 bases. The CDR3 sequence is 14 residues long. After removal of 6 bases from V and 3 bases from J, the junction contained 6 bases not matched to a gene. Germline V gives CDR1 WNHNN, CDR2 SYGVQD (reference sequence). Written as DNA, the CDR3 is TGCGCCAGCAGCACCCAGGGGGTTACAGATACGCAGTATTTT. This gives the protein CASSTQGVTDTQYF.

The chain recombines TRBV16 with TRBJ2-1; no clear D gene. With 4 bases removed from V and 0 bases from J, the gap between germline ends came to 13 bases. Looked up from germline, CDR1 is KGHSY and CDR2 is FQNENV. The CDR3 is 16 residues long. In DNA, the CDR3 is TGTGCCAGCAGCCCACCACGTGCGCCCTCCTACAATGAGCAGTTCTTC. It specifies CASSPPRAPSYNEQFF.

This chain uses TRBV9 with TRBJ1-4, with D possibly being TRBD1 (6 bases). Germline CDR1 SGDLS, CDR2 YYNGEE. CDR3 size: 15 residues. Trimming took 0 bases from V and 7 from J, leaving 13 bases between them. The CDR3 loop reads CASSVGGGMGEKLFF. The CDR3 region has the DNA TGTGCCAGCAGCGTAGGAGGGGGAATGGGTGAAAAACTGTTTTTT.

CDR3 bases: TGTGCCAGTAGTATCCCTTTGGGTTACAATCAGCCCCAGCATTTT. Translated, it gives CASSIPLGYNQPQHF. V usage is TRBV19 and J usage is TRBJ1-5; D remains ambiguous. This CDR3 region has 15 residues. From germline, CDR1 is LNHDA and CDR2 SQIVND (reference sequence). Trimming left V 3 bases short and J 3 bases short, with 12 bases between.

The chain links TRBV28 to TRBJ2-7, with unresolved D. The CDR3 length is 12 residues. The V gene's germline CDR1 is MDHEN and CDR2 SYDVKM. V lost 2 bases to trimming and J lost 3 bases, with 5 bases between them. The CDR3 reads CASSLENYEQYF. CDR3 bases: TGTGCCAGCAGTTTAGAAAACTACGAGCAGTACTTC. Combining the CDR3 with reference TRBV28 and TRBJ2-7 gives the whole variable domain DVKVTQSSRYLVKRTGEKVFLECVQDMDHENMFWYRQDPGLGLRLIYFSYDVKMKEKGDIPEGYSVSREKKERFSLILESASTNQTSMYLCASSLENYEQYFGPGTRLTVT.

This clone was found once. The rearrangement joins TRBV5-6 to TRBJ2-5, with 12 nucleotides matching TRBD2. J gave up 2 bases and V 4 bases, and 3 bases lay outside the gene matches. The CDR3 runs 15 residues. CDR1 SGHDT and CDR2 YYEEEE come from the germline V gene. CDR3: CASSPTSGGQETQYF. The CDR3 region has the DNA TGTGCCAGCAGCCCGACTAGCGGGGGACAAGAGACCCAGTACTTC.

This clone came up a few times. The chain recombines TRBV6-5 with TRBJ2-2; unclear D gene. The V gene's germline CDR1 is MNHEY and CDR2 SVGAGI. The CDR3 is made up of 15 amino acids. The V and J ends lost 0 bases and 9 bases respectively, with 14 bases between them. The CDR3 loop is CASSYSIQTTRELFF. DNA of the CDR3: TGTGCCAGCAGTTACTCGATACAGACCACGAGGGAGCTGTTTTTT.

The gene calls are TRBV7-9 and TRBJ1-1; D might be TRBD1 (5 bases). The CDR3 runs to 14 residues. Germline CDR1 is SEHNR and CDR2 is FQNEAQ (reference sequence). Between the trimmed V and J ends, which lost 7 bases and 1 base, there was a span of 13 bases. CDR3 in DNA: TGTGCCAGCAAAAATAGGGACCCGAACACTGAAGCTTTCTTT. Translating it yields CASKNRDPNTEAFF.

This sequence joins TRBV2 and TRBJ2-1; maybe TRBD1 (5 bases). The CDR3 is 12 amino acids. The V end lost 4 bases, the J end lost 6 bases, and 7 bases lay between the germline ends. CDR1 is SNHLY and CDR2 is FYNNEI in the germline V gene. This chain's CDR3 is CASSGQINEQFF. CDR3 nucleotide sequence: TGTGCCAGCAGTGGACAGATCAATGAGCAGTTCTTC.

The chain uses TRBV4-2 and TRBJ1-5; no clear D gene. Between the trimmed V and J ends, which lost 1 base and 0 bases, there was a span of 16 bases. CDR3 size: 18 residues. Germline V lookup: CDR1 LGHNA, CDR2 YNFKEQ. CDR3 protein: CASSQAPLGRGSNQPQHF. Here the CDR3 DNA reads TGTGCCAGCAGCCAAGCCCCACTTGGGAGAGGTAGCAATCAGCCCCAGCATTTT.

The CDR3 here is CASSLLYTEAFF. In DNA form, the CDR3 reads TGTGCCAGCAGTTTACTGTACACTGAAGCTTTCTTT. The chain combines TRBV28 with TRBJ1-1; D call uncertain. This CDR3 contains 12 residues. V was clipped by 2 bases and J by 3 bases, with 4 bases between them. From germline, CDR1 is MDHEN and CDR2 SYDVKM.

The V and J genes are TRBV6-5 and TRBJ1-3; D remains ambiguous. Germline V gene data show CDR1 as MNHEY and CDR2 as SVGAGI. The CDR3 sequence is 14 residues long. Trimming stripped 4 bases from V and 4 bases from J, with 11 bases between. CDR3 residues: CASSWVGPGNTIYF. The CDR3, as DNA: TGTGCCAGCAGTTGGGTGGGTCCCGGAAACACCATATATTTT.

This chain connects TRBV4-1 to TRBJ2-2, with D possibly called TRBD1 or TRBD2 (6 bases each). The CDR3 covers 16 residues. The germline V and J ends were trimmed by 5 bases and 2 bases, with 15 bases remaining between them. Germline values: CDR1 MGHRA, CDR2 YSYEKL. The CDR3 nucleotides read TGCGCCAGCAGCAAAGGGGGGCAGGGAAACACCGGGGAGCTGTTTTTT. It encodes CASSKGGQGNTGELFF.

The V gene is TRBV15, the J gene TRBJ2-3, with D possibly matching TRBD1 (5 bases). The CDR3 contains 15 residues. Trimming pared 1 base from V and 2 bases from J, leaving 10 bases between. The germline V gene has CDR1 LNHNV and CDR2 YYDKDF (reference sequence). CDR3 residues: CATSRGDSDTDTQYF. The CDR3, as DNA: TGTGCCACCAGCAGAGGAGACAGTGACACAGATACGCAGTATTTT.

The chain combines TRBV5-1 with TRBJ1-2; 7 positions match TRBD1. Per germline, CDR1 SGHRS and CDR2 YFSETQ. The CDR3 runs 16 residues. V lost 1 base to trimming and J lost 4 bases; unmatched junction nucleotides: 10. In nucleotides, the CDR3 is TGCGCCAGCAGCTTGTCATCCGCAGGGGGGGGCTATGGCTACACCTTC. Its protein is CASSLSSAGGGYGYTF.

The chain has TRBV19 and TRBJ2-5; no clear D gene. The assigned J gene may be wrong: the sequence end matches TRBJ2-7 better. CDR3 size: 12 residues. The germline CDR1 and CDR2 sequences are LNHDA and SQIVND (reference sequence). CDR3 bases: TGTGCCAGTAGTATTGGTGCCTACGAGCAGTACTTC. Its protein product is CASSIGAYEQYF.

The V and J genes are TRBV7-9 and TRBJ2-4, with D perhaps matching TRBD1 or TRBD2 (6 bases each). Germline V gene lookup returns CDR1 SEHNR and CDR2 FQNEAQ (reference sequence). Trimming pared 5 bases from V and 6 bases from J, leaving 14 bases between. CDR3 length: 14 residues. CDR3 loop: CASSLGGGGNIQYF. CDR3 sequence (DNA): TGTGCCAGCAGCCTAGGTGGAGGGGGAAACATTCAGTACTTC.

The chain carries TRBV5-6 and TRBJ2-4; the D is unclear. Trimming removed 3 bases from V and 7 bases from J, with 11 bases in between. This CDR3 has 13 amino acids. The germline CDR1 and CDR2 sequences are SGHDT and YYEEEE. Here the CDR3 DNA reads TGTGCCAGCAGCTCCGGTCAGACGAACATTCAGTACTTC. Protein sequence: CASSSGQTNIQYF.

The chain joins TRBV9 to TRBJ2-7, with a weak D call TRBD2 (6 bases). V was pared by 2 bases and J by 6 bases, with 15 bases between. The CDR3 loop spans 14 amino acids. Germline V gives CDR1 SGDLS, CDR2 YYNGEE. In DNA form, the CDR3 reads TGTGCCAGCAGCGTTTTCGGCGGGGCCCTCGAGCAGTACTTC. Translation: CASSVFGGALEQYF.

This sequence joins TRBV29-1 and TRBJ1-2; D is uncertain. Germline V gene data show CDR1 as SQVTM and CDR2 as ANQGSEA. With 7 bases removed from V and 3 bases from J, the gap between germline ends came to 15 bases. The CDR3 runs 13 residues. In DNA, the CDR3 is TGCAGCGCAGCCGACACGTTTGACTATGGCTACACCTTC. This translates into CSAADTFDYGYTF. The full variable domain, its missing parts supplied by reference TRBV29-1 and TRBJ1-2, is SAVISQKPSRDICQRGTSLTIQCQVDSQVTMMFWYRQQPGQSLTLIATANQGSEATYESGFVIDKFPISRPNLTFSTLTVSNMSPEDSSIYLCSAADTFDYGYTFGSGTRLTVV.

The chain links TRBV7-8 to TRBJ2-7; a weak D match, TRBD1 (6 bases). Trimming took 4 bases from V and 6 from J, leaving 19 bases between them. The CDR3 covers 15 residues. The germline gives CDR1 SGHVS, CDR2 FQNEAQ. CDR3: CASSSVPGQAREQYV. For the CDR3, the DNA is TGTGCCAGCAGCTCCGTACCGGGACAAGCCCGCGAGCAGTACGTC.

The chain uses TRBV5-1 and TRBJ1-6, with D unresolved. Germline assignment: CDR1 SGHRS and CDR2 YFSETQ. This CDR3 spans 18 amino acids. The germline V and J ends were trimmed by 0 bases and 7 bases, with 20 bases remaining between them. The CDR3 spells CASSLGLAGSLQNSPLHF. CDR3 DNA sequence: TGCGCCAGCAGCTTGGGTTTAGCGGGGTCCCTACAGAATTCACCCCTCCACTTT.

The rearrangement links TRBV19 to TRBJ2-5; D unresolved. V was shortened by 5 bases and J by 5 bases, with 12 bases between the two germline ends. The germline V gene has CDR1 LNHDA and CDR2 SQIVND (reference sequence). The CDR3 has 13 amino acids. The CDR3 DNA follows: TGTGCCAGTAGTCCATATGGAGCGGAGACCCAGTACTTC. This encodes CASSPYGAETQYF.

V usage is TRBV5-6 and J usage is TRBJ2-1, with D perhaps matching TRBD1 or TRBD2 (5 bases each). Germline values: CDR1 SGHDT, CDR2 YYEEEE. The CDR3 runs to 16 residues. The V end lost 2 bases, the J end lost 9 bases, and 21 bases lay between the germline ends. The CDR3 DNA sequence: TGTGCCAGCAGCTTCCAAGGGGCCGGGGTTGGTAGTGAGCAGTTCTTC. This sequence encodes CASSFQGAGVGSEQFF. The full variable domain, in which reference TRBV5-6 and TRBJ2-1 provide the parts outside the CDR3, is DAGVTQSPTHLIKTRGQQVTLRCSPKSGHDTVSWYQQALGQGPQFIFQYYEEEERQRGNFPDRFSGHQFPNYSSELNVNALLLGDSALYLCASSFQGAGVGSEQFFGPGTRLTVL.